The next 25 T cell receptor beta chains were all read from a single sample in a study of blood T cell repertoires in COVID-19. The method was immunoSEQ multiplex PCR; TCRdb's version includes in-frame clones alone and lacks a portion of them. The profile shows about 78,000 clones, roughly 86% of them singletons. Sequenced: peripheral blood. These receptors came from a woman in her fifties or sixties with acute or convalescent COVID-19.

This chain uses TRBV28 with TRBJ2-1; tentatively, D is TRBD1 (6 bases). Per the germline V gene, CDR1 is MDHEN and CDR2 is SYDVKM. Deletions cut 3 bases from V and 7 bases from J, with 13 bases between. The CDR3 consists of 14 residues. This chain's CDR3 is CASSLWQGNNEQFF. In DNA, the CDR3 is TGTGCCAGCAGTTTGTGGCAGGGGAATAATGAGCAGTTCTTC.

V and J are TRBV28 and TRBJ2-1; TRBD2 agrees at 11 bases. Germline V gene data show CDR1 as MDHEN and CDR2 as SYDVKM. With 7 bases clipped from V and 9 bases from J, the junction kept 11 bases outside the gene matches. The CDR3 sequence is 15 residues long. CDR3: CASTTSGSGGGEQFF. CDR3 bases: TGTGCCAGCACTACCTCGGGTAGCGGGGGGGGTGAGCAGTTCTTC.

The V and J genes are TRBV6-2 or TRBV6-3 and TRBJ2-7; TRBD1 matches at 9 bases. The ends lost 5 bases at V and 1 base at J; junction bases unmatched: 12. This CDR3 is 17 amino acids long. Germline V gives CDR1 MNHEY, CDR2 SVGEGT. The CDR3 loop is CASSKARTGTGSYEQYF. In DNA, the CDR3 is TGTGCCAGCAGTAAGGCTAGAACCGGGACAGGGTCCTACGAGCAGTACTTC.

V and J are TRBV4-1 and TRBJ2-3; TRBD2 agrees at 11 bases. Germline CDR1 is MGHRA and CDR2 is YSYEKL. The CDR3 sequence is 15 residues long. V shed 3 bases and J 5 bases; nucleotides not matched to a gene: 4. The CDR3 spells CASSHLGLAGDTQYF. CDR3 nucleotides: TGCGCCAGCAGCCACCTCGGACTAGCGGGAGATACGCAGTATTTT.

The V gene is TRBV28, the J gene TRBJ1-5; D remains unclear. CDR1 is MDHEN and CDR2 is SYDVKM in the germline V gene. V was pared by 7 bases and J by 4 bases, with 14 bases between. This CDR3 has 14 amino acids. In DNA form, the CDR3 reads TGTGCCAGCACCCGCGCGGGGTTAAATCAGCCCCAGCATTTT. Protein: CASTRAGLNQPQHF.

This clone showed up just a few times. The chain joins TRBV7-8 to TRBJ2-7; D possibly corresponds to TRBD2 (6 bases). CDR3 size: 15 residues. Per the germline V gene, CDR1 is SGHVS and CDR2 is FQNEAQ. The germline V and J ends were trimmed by 6 bases and 4 bases, with 19 bases remaining between them. In nucleotides, the CDR3 is TGTGCCAGCAGTGCAGGAGGGGCGGTCGATTACGAGCAGTACTTC. Encoded protein: CASSAGGAVDYEQYF.

The rearrangement links TRBV6-2 or TRBV6-3 to TRBJ2-7; TRBD2 agrees at 8 bases. V dropped 2 bases and J dropped 4; count of bases not matched to a gene: 13. There are 17 residues in the CDR3. The germline CDR1 and CDR2 sequences are MNHEY and SVGEGT. CDR3 coding DNA: TGTGCCAGCAGTTACGACCTCCTACTAGCGGAGCATTACGAGCAGTACTTC. This encodes CASSYDLLLAEHYEQYF.

In nucleotides, the CDR3 is TGTGCCAGCAGAGCTACAGGGTTTGGGGGTCAGCCCCAGCATTTT. Protein sequence: CASRATGFGGQPQHF. The rearrangement joins TRBV28 to TRBJ1-5; D is possibly TRBD1 (6 bases). The CDR3 consists of 15 residues. Trimming left V 6 bases short and J 6 bases short, with 18 bases between. The germline CDR1 and CDR2 sequences are MDHEN and SYDVKM. Full variable domain (outside the CDR3, taken from reference TRBV28 and TRBJ1-5): DVKVTQSSRYLVKRTGEKVFLECVQDMDHENMFWYRQDPGLGLRLIYFSYDVKMKEKGDIPEGYSVSREKKERFSLILESASTNQTSMYLCASRATGFGGQPQHFGDGTRLSIL.

The chain recombines TRBV5-4 with TRBJ1-1; 11 bases are shared with TRBD1. The CDR3 extends over 15 amino acids. After removal of 4 bases from V and 11 bases from J, the junction contained 13 bases not matched to a gene. CDR1 and CDR2 from the germline V gene are SGHNT and YYREEE (reference sequence). This chain's CDR3 is CASSRTGGARPRAFF. The CDR3 DNA sequence: TGTGCCAGCAGCCGGACAGGGGGCGCGAGGCCCCGCGCTTTCTTT.

The chain links TRBV7-2 to TRBJ2-7; the match to TRBD2 covers 7 bases. Germline CDR1 reads SGHTA; CDR2 reads FQGNSA. This CDR3 region has 15 residues. Trimming at V came to 4 bases and at J to 2 bases, leaving 8 bases not matched to a gene. CDR3 nucleotide sequence: TGTGCCAGCAGCTATAGCGGTGGGGGGGCCTACGAGCAGTACTTC. It is translated as CASSYSGGGAYEQYF. Supplemented by reference TRBV7-2 and TRBJ2-7, the full variable domain reads GAGVSQSPSNKVTEKGKDVELRCDPISGHTALYWYRQSLGQGLEFLIYFQGNSAPDKSGLPSDRFSAERTGGSVSTLTIQRTQQEDSAVYLCASSYSGGGAYEQYFGPGTRLTVT.

In DNA form, the CDR3 reads TGTGCCAGCAGCGCGAGCGGGACAGGGAGGCACGAGCAGTACTTC. Amino acid sequence: CASSASGTGRHEQYF. This chain uses TRBV9 with TRBJ2-7, with 9 bases that match TRBD1. CDR3 size: 15 residues. Germline V gene sequence: CDR1 SGDLS, CDR2 YYNGEE. V was clipped by 3 bases and J by 5 bases; unmatched bases: 9.

The chain joins TRBV7-6 to TRBJ2-1; D not resolved. The CDR3 is made up of 15 amino acids. Germline V gene data show CDR1 as SGHVS and CDR2 as FNYEAQ. The V gene lost 5 bases and the J gene lost 7 bases, with 18 bases spanning the gap. The CDR3 here is CASSPPGFVGNEQFF. CDR3 bases: TGTGCCAGCAGCCCCCCCGGATTCGTCGGGAATGAGCAGTTCTTC.

The chain joins TRBV30 to TRBJ2-5, with a tentative D call TRBD1 (6 bases). Germline CDR1 GTSNPN, CDR2 SVGIG (reference sequence). The CDR3 spans 12 residues. Between the trimmed V and J ends, which lost 7 bases and 2 bases, there was a span of 11 bases. CDR3 nucleotides: TGTGCCTCCTCTAGGGGGCAAGAGACCCAGTACTTC. Translating gives CASSRGQETQYF.

This clone was seen only once. The V and J genes are TRBV2 and TRBJ1-4; no definite D call. The germline V and J ends were trimmed by 7 bases and 7 bases, with 16 bases remaining between them. This CDR3 has 14 residues. Germline V gives CDR1 SNHLY, CDR2 FYNNEI. CDR3 DNA sequence: TGTGCCAGCAAGCCAAGCGGTGGTTTTGAAAAACTGTTTTTT. Its translation: CASKPSGGFEKLFF.

The sample holds one count of this clone. In DNA, the CDR3 is TGCGCCAGCAGCTTGGCGGGGATTGGAACTAATGAAAAACTGTTTTTT. This translates into CASSLAGIGTNEKLFF. The chain uses TRBV5-1 and TRBJ1-4; D unresolved. This CDR3 region has 16 residues. The germline V and J ends were trimmed by 0 bases and 1 base, with 10 bases remaining between them. Germline V gene data show CDR1 as SGHRS and CDR2 as YFSETQ.

The gene calls are TRBV28 and TRBJ2-5; 8 positions agree with TRBD1. CDR3 size: 15 residues. Germline V lookup: CDR1 MDHEN, CDR2 SYDVKM. V lost 5 bases, J lost 3 bases, and 8 bases stayed unmatched. CDR3 DNA sequence: TGTGCCAGCAGTCGACCAAAGGACAGGGAAGAGACCCAGTACTTC. Translating gives CASSRPKDREETQYF.

This chain connects TRBV20-1 to TRBJ2-3, with 10 bases lining up with TRBD2. V dropped 3 bases and J dropped 1; count of bases not matched to a gene: 4. The length of the CDR3 is 15 residues. Germline-derived CDR1 and CDR2 are DFQATT and SNEGSKA (reference sequence). CDR3: CSASPGTSGTDTQYF. The CDR3 DNA is TGCAGTGCTAGTCCCGGGACTAGCGGCACAGATACGCAGTATTTT.

This chain uses TRBV7-3 with TRBJ2-1, with 9 positions matching TRBD1. CDR3 length equals 15 residues. Germline-derived CDR1 and CDR2 are SGHTA and FQGTGA. V shed 5 bases and J 6 bases; nucleotides not matched to a gene: 8. The CDR3 spells CASSRNRGLSNEQFF. CDR3 nucleotides: TGTGCCAGCAGCCGAAACAGGGGGCTCTCCAATGAGCAGTTCTTC. The complete variable domain, with remaining parts taken from reference TRBV7-3 and TRBJ2-1, reads GAGVSQTPSNKVTEKGKYVELRCDPISGHTALYWYRQSLGQGPEFLIYFQGTGAADDSGLPNDRFFAVRPEGSVSTLKIQRTERGDSAVYLCASSRNRGLSNEQFFGPGTRLTVL.

The chain joins TRBV5-1 to TRBJ1-1; D may be TRBD1 (5 bases). The CDR3 has 14 amino acids. Germline-derived CDR1 and CDR2 are SGHRS and YFSETQ. V was cut by 1 base and J by 4 bases, with 11 bases left in between. The CDR3 sequence is CASSLIGRGTEAFF. CDR3 sequence (DNA): TGCGCCAGCAGCTTGATCGGGAGGGGCACTGAAGCTTTCTTT.

This clone was detected only a few times. The V and J genes are TRBV6-6 and TRBJ2-2; maybe TRBD2 (6 bases). CDR3 length: 13 residues. The germline CDR1 and CDR2 sequences are MNHNY and SVGAGI (reference sequence). V was trimmed by 6 bases and J by 5 bases, leaving 10 bases between them. CDR3 residues: CASSRDWTGELFF. In DNA, the CDR3 is TGTGCCAGCAGCCGGGACTGGACCGGGGAGCTGTTTTTT.

The rearrangement links TRBV7-8 to TRBJ2-7; TRBD2 aligns across 8 bases. The J segment lost 4 bases and the V segment lost 6 bases, leaving 5 bases of the junction unmatched. Germline CDR1 and CDR2: SGHVS and FQNEAQ. This CDR3 has 13 amino acids. CDR3 sequence (DNA): TGTGCCAGCAGGGCTAGCGGGCATTACGAGCAGTACTTC. Its translation: CASRASGHYEQYF.

This chain links TRBV7-9 with TRBJ2-3; possibly TRBD2 for D (5 bases). The CDR3 contains 14 residues. Trimming removed 1 base from V and 2 bases from J, with 7 bases in between. CDR1 and CDR2 from the germline V gene are SEHNR and FQNEAQ (reference sequence). CDR3 amino acids: CASSLDGDTDTQYF. The CDR3 nucleotides are TGTGCCAGCAGCTTAGACGGGGACACAGATACGCAGTATTTT.

The gene calls are TRBV7-6 and TRBJ2-2; tentatively, D is TRBD1 (5 bases). The CDR3 loop spans 15 amino acids. The germline CDR1 and CDR2 sequences are SGHVS and FNYEAQ. Trimming stripped 0 bases from V and 4 bases from J, with 9 bases between. CDR3 amino acids: CASSLASGSTGELFF. The CDR3 coding sequence is TGTGCCAGCAGCTTAGCGTCAGGGTCCACCGGGGAGCTGTTTTTT.

The V call is TRBV27, the J call TRBJ2-1; TRBD2 aligns across 9 bases. This CDR3 is built from 15 residues. The junction had 1 base not matched to a gene; V was cut back by 2 bases and J by 2 bases. Germline CDR1 reads MNHEY; CDR2 reads SMNVEV (reference sequence). The CDR3 loop is CASSLGGRAYNEQFF. CDR3 DNA: TGTGCCAGCAGTTTAGGCGGGAGGGCCTACAATGAGCAGTTCTTC.

This clone was found once. The chain uses TRBV28 and TRBJ1-2; D not certain. V dropped 6 bases and J dropped 12 bases, with 17 bases sitting between them. The CDR3 loop spans 12 amino acids. Germline V lookup: CDR1 MDHEN, CDR2 SYDVKM. The CDR3 loop is CASRTAAGYDTF. CDR3 coding DNA: TGTGCCAGCAGGACTGCTGCTGGCTATGACACCTTC.